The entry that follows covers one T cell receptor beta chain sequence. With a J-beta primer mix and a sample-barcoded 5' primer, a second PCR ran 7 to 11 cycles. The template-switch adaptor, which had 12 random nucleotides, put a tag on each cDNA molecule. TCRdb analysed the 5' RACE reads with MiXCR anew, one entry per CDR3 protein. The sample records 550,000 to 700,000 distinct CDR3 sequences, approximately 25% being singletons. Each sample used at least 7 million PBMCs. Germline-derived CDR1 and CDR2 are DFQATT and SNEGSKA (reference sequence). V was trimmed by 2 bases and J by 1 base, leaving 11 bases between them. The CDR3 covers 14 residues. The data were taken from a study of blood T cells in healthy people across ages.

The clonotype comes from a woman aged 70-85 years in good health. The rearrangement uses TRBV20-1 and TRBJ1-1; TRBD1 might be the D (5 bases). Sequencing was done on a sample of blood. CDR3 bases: TGCAGTGCTAGAAGCTTTCAGGGGAACACTGAAGCTTTCTTT. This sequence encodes CSARSFQGNTEAFF.